Below, 17 T cell receptor beta chains from the same sample are listed, as sequenced in a study of blood T cell repertoires in COVID-19. The repertoire was sequenced with immunoSEQ multiplex PCR; TCRdb's copy has only in-frame clones and lacks some. The sample yields more than 200,000 clones, more than 70% seen once. Sequencing used peripheral blood. These TCRs come from a woman aged 50 to 60 with acute or convalescent COVID-19.

This clone was recorded once. DNA for the CDR3: TGTGCCAGCAGGGCGGGAGCGGGAGTCCCCTCCTACGAGCAGTACTTC. It yields the protein CASRAGAGVPSYEQYF. The chain joins TRBV5-4 to TRBJ2-7, with TRBD2 matching over 8 bases. With 5 bases clipped from V and 0 bases from J, the junction kept 10 bases outside the gene matches. In germline, CDR1 is SGHNT, CDR2 YYREEE (reference sequence). CDR3 size: 16 residues.

The chain recombines TRBV5-1 with TRBJ2-1; 10 nucleotides line up with TRBD2. In germline, CDR1 is SGHRS, CDR2 YFSETQ. The junction had 11 bases not matched to a gene; V was cut back by 4 bases and J by 7 bases. This CDR3 region has 16 residues. CDR3 nucleotides: TGCGCCAGCAGCCACGGTTCTAGTAGCGGGAGGAATGAGCAGTTCTTC. It translates to CASSHGSSSGRNEQFF.

The gene calls are TRBV24-1 and TRBJ2-2, with 12 bases aligning to TRBD1. Germline lookup yields CDR1 KGHDR and CDR2 SFDVKD. With V trimmed by 4 bases and J by 4 bases, 6 bases remained unmatched. CDR3 length: 17 amino acids. CDR3 coding DNA: TGTGCCACCAGTGACTCCGGGACAGGGGGCATCACCGGGGAGCTGTTTTTT. Encoded protein: CATSDSGTGGITGELFF.

The chain carries TRBV4-1 and TRBJ1-2, with 12 bases aligning to TRBD1. The CDR3 has 17 amino acids. The J segment lost 6 bases and the V segment lost 0 bases, leaving 8 bases of the junction unmatched. Germline V lookup: CDR1 MGHRA, CDR2 YSYEKL. CDR3 bases: TGCGCCAGCAGCCAAGAACTACCGGGACAGGGGGCGCATGGCTACACCTTC. This codes for CASSQELPGQGAHGYTF.

This clone has only one observation. The chain couples TRBV4-1 to TRBJ2-5; 9 nucleotides agree with TRBD2. J was trimmed by 3 bases and V by 0 bases; bases with no gene match: 14. Germline CDR1 reads MGHRA; CDR2 reads YSYEKL. CDR3 length equals 19 residues. The CDR3 sequence is CASSQESPAVASGKETQYF. As DNA, the CDR3 is TGCGCCAGCAGCCAAGAGTCCCCCGCTGTGGCTAGCGGGAAAGAGACCCAGTACTTC.

The chain employs TRBV6-5 and TRBJ2-7; D possibly corresponds to TRBD1 (7 bases). The germline gives CDR1 MNHEY, CDR2 SVGAGI. The length of the CDR3 is 15 residues. Trimming took 5 bases from V and 4 from J, leaving 18 bases between them. CDR3 DNA: TGTGCCAGCAGTAAATCGCGGGACAGAAATTACGAGCAGTACTTC. Translating it yields CASSKSRDRNYEQYF.

As for this clone: The sample contains more than one DNA sequence encoding this CDR3. CDR3 nucleotide sequence: TGTGCCAGTAGTTCTTGGGGACAGGTATACGAGCAGTACTTC. It yields the protein CASSSWGQVYEQYF. This chain connects TRBV19 to TRBJ2-7; 8 nucleotides agree with TRBD1. J lost 4 bases, V lost 5 bases, and 7 bases had no gene match. Germline V gene data show CDR1 as LNHDA and CDR2 as SQIVND (reference sequence). This CDR3 has 14 residues.

This chain links TRBV28 with TRBJ2-7; D might be TRBD1 (5 bases). Germline loops: CDR1 MDHEN, CDR2 SYDVKM. The germline V and J ends were trimmed by 6 bases and 3 bases, with 15 bases remaining between them. The CDR3 has 14 amino acids. The CDR3 spells CASRYRLGVYEQYF. The DNA of the CDR3 is TGTGCCAGCAGGTACAGGCTCGGCGTCTACGAGCAGTACTTC. Full variable domain (remainder filled in from reference TRBV28 and TRBJ2-7): DVKVTQSSRYLVKRTGEKVFLECVQDMDHENMFWYRQDPGLGLRLIYFSYDVKMKEKGDIPEGYSVSREKKERFSLILESASTNQTSMYLCASRYRLGVYEQYFGPGTRLTVT.

J is TRBJ2-7 and V is TRBV7-2; a weak D match, TRBD1 (5 bases). Looked up from germline, CDR1 is SGHTA and CDR2 is FQGNSA. Trimming stripped 3 bases from V and 6 bases from J, with 9 bases between. CDR3 length: 12 residues. As DNA, the CDR3 is TGTGCCAGCAGCTTGACAGCCCCCGAGCAGTACTTC. It is translated as CASSLTAPEQYF.

The CDR3: CASSLDSYNEQFF. The CDR3 nucleotides read TGCGCCAGCAGCTTGGACAGCTACAATGAGCAGTTCTTC. This sequence joins TRBV5-1 and TRBJ2-1; no firm D call. The V gene's germline CDR1 is SGHRS and CDR2 YFSETQ. CDR3 size: 13 residues. Trimming stripped 0 bases from V and 3 bases from J, with 4 bases between.

The gene calls are TRBV6-1 and TRBJ2-2, with 8 positions matching TRBD1. V was clipped by 3 bases and J by 4 bases; unmatched bases: 4. Germline values: CDR1 MNHNS, CDR2 SASEGT. The CDR3 has 15 amino acids. CDR3 nucleotide sequence: TGTGCCAGCAGTGAGAGTACAGGGGGCACCGGGGAGCTGTTTTTT. It yields the protein CASSESTGGTGELFF.

DNA of the CDR3: TGTGCCAGCAGTCCGGGGGACTCCGGGAGGCCCCTCCACTTT. As protein: CASSPGDSGRPLHF. The chain is built from TRBV27 and TRBJ1-6, with D tentatively TRBD1 (5 bases). V dropped 5 bases and J dropped 13 bases, with 18 bases sitting between them. Germline V gene data show CDR1 as MNHEY and CDR2 as SMNVEV (reference sequence). The CDR3 runs to 14 residues.

In this sample, this clone turned up once. The chain is built from TRBV3-1 (or the pseudogene TRBV3-2) and TRBJ2-7; D might be TRBD2 (5 bases). CDR3 length: 14 amino acids. Germline V CDR1 and CDR2: LGHDT, YNNKEL (reference sequence). Trimming stripped 5 bases from V and 3 bases from J, with 14 bases between. The CDR3 region has the DNA TGTGCCAGCAGCGAGTCCCACCGGGACTACGAGCAGTACTTC. Its protein is CASSESHRDYEQYF.

This clone was observed once. This sequence joins TRBV19 and TRBJ2-2; possible D gene TRBD2, 6 bases. The CDR3 consists of 19 residues. V lost 7 bases and J lost 3, with 27 bases in between. CDR1 is LNHDA, CDR2 SQIVND, per germline (reference sequence). The CDR3 DNA sequence: TGTGCCAGTATAGAGACACAAACCCCCGGGACTGGGCACACCGGGGAGCTGTTTTTT. Its translation is CASIETQTPGTGHTGELFF.

The J gene is TRBJ2-1, the V gene TRBV11-2; D may be TRBD1 (5 bases). The CDR3 runs 15 residues. Germline CDR1 SGHAT, CDR2 FQNNGV. V was shortened by 0 bases and J by 2 bases, with 8 bases between the two germline ends. CDR3: CASSLEVGPYNEQFF. In DNA form, the CDR3 reads TGTGCCAGCAGCTTAGAGGTGGGGCCCTACAATGAGCAGTTCTTC.

The chain couples TRBV9 to TRBJ2-2; no firm D call. CDR1 is SGDLS, CDR2 YYNGEE, per germline. The CDR3 totals 13 residues. Trimming stripped 4 bases from V and 7 bases from J, with 11 bases between. The CDR3 DNA sequence: TGTGCCAGCAGCCCTCCGGGTGTCGGGGAGCTGTTTTTT. Its protein product is CASSPPGVGELFF.

This sequence joins TRBV9 and TRBJ1-4; D uncertain. The CDR3 contains 15 residues. V dropped 3 bases and J dropped 4 bases, with 13 bases sitting between them. The germline CDR1 and CDR2 sequences are SGDLS and YYNGEE. CDR3 sequence: CASSGLGRGNEKLFF. The CDR3 coding sequence is TGTGCCAGCAGCGGACTAGGGCGGGGTAATGAAAAACTGTTTTTT.